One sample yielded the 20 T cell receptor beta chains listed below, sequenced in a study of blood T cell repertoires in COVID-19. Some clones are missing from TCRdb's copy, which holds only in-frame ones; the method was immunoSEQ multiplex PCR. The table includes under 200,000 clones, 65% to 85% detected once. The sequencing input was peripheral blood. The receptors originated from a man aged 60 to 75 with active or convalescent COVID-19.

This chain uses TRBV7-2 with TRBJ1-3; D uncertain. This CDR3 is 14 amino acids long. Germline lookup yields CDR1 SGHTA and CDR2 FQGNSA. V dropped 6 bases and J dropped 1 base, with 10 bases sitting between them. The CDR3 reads CASRIAGSGNTIYF. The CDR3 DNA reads TGTGCCAGCAGAATAGCCGGTTCTGGAAACACCATATATTTT.

DNA of the CDR3: TGTGCCAGCAGTCCGGGGGGGTCCTATGAAGCTTTCTTT. Amino acids: CASSPGGSYEAFF. V is TRBV28 and J is TRBJ1-1; TRBD1 is a possible D gene (5 bases). CDR1 and CDR2 (germline): MDHEN, SYDVKM. Between the trimmed V and J ends, which lost 5 bases and 7 bases, there was a span of 14 bases. The CDR3 has 13 amino acids. Supplemented by reference TRBV28 and TRBJ1-1, the full variable domain reads DVKVTQSSRYLVKRTGEKVFLECVQDMDHENMFWYRQDPGLGLRLIYFSYDVKMKEKGDIPEGYSVSREKKERFSLILESASTNQTSMYLCASSPGGSYEAFFGQGTRLTVV.

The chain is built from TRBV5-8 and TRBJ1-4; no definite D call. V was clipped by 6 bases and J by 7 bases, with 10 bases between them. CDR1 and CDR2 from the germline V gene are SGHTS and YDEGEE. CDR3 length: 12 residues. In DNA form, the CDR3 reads TGTGCCAGCAACCGACAAGGTGAAAAACTGTTTTTT. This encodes CASNRQGEKLFF.

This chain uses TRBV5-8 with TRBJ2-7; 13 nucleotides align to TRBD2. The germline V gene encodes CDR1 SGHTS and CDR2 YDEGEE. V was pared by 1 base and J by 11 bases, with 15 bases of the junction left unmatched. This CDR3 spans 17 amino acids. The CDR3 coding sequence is TGTGCCAGCAGCTTGAGGACTAGCGGGAGCGAACCGGTGGCTAAGTACTTC. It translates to CASSLRTSGSEPVAKYF.

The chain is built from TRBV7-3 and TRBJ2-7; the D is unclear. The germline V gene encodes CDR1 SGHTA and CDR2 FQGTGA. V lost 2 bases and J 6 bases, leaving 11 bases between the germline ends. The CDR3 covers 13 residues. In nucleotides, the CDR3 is TGTGCCAGCAGCTTAGGCCCTCCGGGCGAGCAGTACTTC. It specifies CASSLGPPGEQYF.

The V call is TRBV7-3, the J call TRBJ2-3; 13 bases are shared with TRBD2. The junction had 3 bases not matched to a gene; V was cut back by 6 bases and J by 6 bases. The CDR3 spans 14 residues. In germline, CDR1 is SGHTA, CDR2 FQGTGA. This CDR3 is CASRWTSGSDTQYF. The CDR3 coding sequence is TGTGCCAGCAGGTGGACTAGCGGGAGTGATACGCAGTATTTT.

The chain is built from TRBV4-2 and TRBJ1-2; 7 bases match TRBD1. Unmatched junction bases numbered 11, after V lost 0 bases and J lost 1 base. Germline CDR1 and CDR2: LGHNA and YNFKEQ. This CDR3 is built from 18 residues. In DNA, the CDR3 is TGTGCCAGCAGCCAAGATGAGGGCGGACAGGTGGTTAACTATGGCTACACCTTC. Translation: CASSQDEGGQVVNYGYTF.

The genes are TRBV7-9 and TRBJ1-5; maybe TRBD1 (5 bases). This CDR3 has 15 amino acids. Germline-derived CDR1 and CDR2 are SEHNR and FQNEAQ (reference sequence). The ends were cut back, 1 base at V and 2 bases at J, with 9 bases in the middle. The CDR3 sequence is CASSLGSGRNQPQHF. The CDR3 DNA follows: TGTGCCAGCAGCTTAGGATCAGGGCGCAATCAGCCCCAGCATTTT.

CDR3 DNA: TGTGCCAGCAGTTTACTTTACGAGCAGTACTTC. It translates to CASSLLYEQYF. The chain carries TRBV28 and TRBJ2-7; D gene ambiguous. The V end lost 2 bases, the J end lost 4 bases, and 3 bases lay between the germline ends. The CDR3 is 11 amino acids. Germline V gives CDR1 MDHEN, CDR2 SYDVKM.

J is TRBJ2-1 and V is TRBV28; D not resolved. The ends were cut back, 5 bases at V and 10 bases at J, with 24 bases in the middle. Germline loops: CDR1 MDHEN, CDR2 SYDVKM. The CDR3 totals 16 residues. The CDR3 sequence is CASSGIRVGATEEQFF. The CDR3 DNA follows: TGTGCCAGCAGTGGTATTAGAGTCGGCGCTACAGAAGAGCAGTTCTTC.

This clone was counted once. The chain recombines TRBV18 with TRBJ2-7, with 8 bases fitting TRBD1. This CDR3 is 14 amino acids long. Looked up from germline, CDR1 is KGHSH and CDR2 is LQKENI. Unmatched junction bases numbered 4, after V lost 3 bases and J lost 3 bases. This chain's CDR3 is CASSPLDRVYEQYF. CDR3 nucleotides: TGTGCCAGCTCACCGTTGGACAGGGTCTACGAGCAGTACTTC.

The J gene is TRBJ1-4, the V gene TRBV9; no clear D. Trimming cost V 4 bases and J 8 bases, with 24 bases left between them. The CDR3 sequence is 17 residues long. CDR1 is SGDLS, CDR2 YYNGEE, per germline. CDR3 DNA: TGTGCCAGCAGCCTCCTTGGTGGAGCTGCGCCCGAGGAAAAACTGTTTTTT. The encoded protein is CASSLLGGAAPEEKLFF.

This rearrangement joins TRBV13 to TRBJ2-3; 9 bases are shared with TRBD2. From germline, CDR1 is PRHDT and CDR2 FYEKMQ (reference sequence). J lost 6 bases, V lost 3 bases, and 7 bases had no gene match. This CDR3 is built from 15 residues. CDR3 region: CASSFRSGSMDTQYF. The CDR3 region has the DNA TGTGCCAGCAGCTTTCGTAGCGGGAGTATGGATACGCAGTATTTT. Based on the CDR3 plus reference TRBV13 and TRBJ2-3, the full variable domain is AAGVIQSPRHLIKEKRETATLKCYPIPRHDTVYWYQQGPGQDPQFLISFYEKMQSDKGSIPDRFSAQQFSDYHSELNMSSLELGDSALYFCASSFRSGSMDTQYFGPGTRLTVL.

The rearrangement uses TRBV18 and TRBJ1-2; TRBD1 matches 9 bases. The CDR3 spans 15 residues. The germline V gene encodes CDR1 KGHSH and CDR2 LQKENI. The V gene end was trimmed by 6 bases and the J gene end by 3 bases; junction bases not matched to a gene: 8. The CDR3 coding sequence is TGTGCCAGCTCCCCTACAGGGGGCGCGGACTATGGCTACACCTTC. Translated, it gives CASSPTGGADYGYTF.

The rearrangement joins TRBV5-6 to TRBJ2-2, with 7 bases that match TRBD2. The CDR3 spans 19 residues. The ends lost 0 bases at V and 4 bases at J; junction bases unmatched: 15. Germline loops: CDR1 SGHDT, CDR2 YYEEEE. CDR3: CASSLDLGGGSFSTGELFF. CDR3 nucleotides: TGTGCCAGCAGCTTGGATTTGGGTGGCGGGAGCTTTAGCACCGGGGAGCTGTTTTTT.

The CDR3 DNA reads TGTGCCTGGAGTCAGCGGGAAAAACTGTTTTTT. The encoded protein is CAWSQREKLFF. This chain joins TRBV30 and TRBJ1-4, with D unclear. CDR3 length equals 11 residues. Looked up from germline, CDR1 is GTSNPN and CDR2 is SVGIG (reference sequence). Deletions cut 2 bases from V and 8 bases from J, with 6 bases between.

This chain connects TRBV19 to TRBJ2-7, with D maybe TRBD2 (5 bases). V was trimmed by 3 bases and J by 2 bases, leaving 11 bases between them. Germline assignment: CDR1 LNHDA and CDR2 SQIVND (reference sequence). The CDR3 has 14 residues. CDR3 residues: CASSMTRGAYEQYF. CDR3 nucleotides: TGTGCCAGTAGTATGACCCGGGGAGCCTACGAGCAGTACTTC. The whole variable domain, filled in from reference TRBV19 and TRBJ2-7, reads DGGITQSPKYLFRKEGQNVTLSCEQNLNHDAMYWYRQDPGQGLRLIYYSQIVNDFQKGDIAEGYSVSREKKESFPLTVTSAQKNPTAFYLCASSMTRGAYEQYFGPGTRLTVT.

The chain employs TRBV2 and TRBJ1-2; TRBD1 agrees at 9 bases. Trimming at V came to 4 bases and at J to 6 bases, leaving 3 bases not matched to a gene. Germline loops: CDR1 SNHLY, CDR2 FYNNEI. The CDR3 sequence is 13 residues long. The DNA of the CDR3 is TGTGCCAGCAGTGCCAGACAGGGGGATGGCTACACCTTC. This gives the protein CASSARQGDGYTF.

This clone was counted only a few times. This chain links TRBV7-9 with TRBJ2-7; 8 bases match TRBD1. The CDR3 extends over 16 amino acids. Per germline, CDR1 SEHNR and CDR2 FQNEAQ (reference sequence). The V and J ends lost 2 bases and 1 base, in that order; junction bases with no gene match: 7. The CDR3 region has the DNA TGTGCCAGCAGCTTAACCGGACAGGGTACTTCCTACGAGCAGTACTTC. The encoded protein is CASSLTGQGTSYEQYF.

The DNA of the CDR3 is TGTGCCAGCAGTTTCCCCGGGGGGGTTTGGGTTAGCTCCTACGAGCAGTACTTC. Translating it yields CASSFPGGVWVSSYEQYF. The rearrangement links TRBV28 to TRBJ2-7; 8 bases align to TRBD2. The CDR3 extends over 18 amino acids. V was pared by 3 bases and J by 0 bases, with 13 bases of the junction left unmatched. Germline assignment: CDR1 MDHEN and CDR2 SYDVKM.